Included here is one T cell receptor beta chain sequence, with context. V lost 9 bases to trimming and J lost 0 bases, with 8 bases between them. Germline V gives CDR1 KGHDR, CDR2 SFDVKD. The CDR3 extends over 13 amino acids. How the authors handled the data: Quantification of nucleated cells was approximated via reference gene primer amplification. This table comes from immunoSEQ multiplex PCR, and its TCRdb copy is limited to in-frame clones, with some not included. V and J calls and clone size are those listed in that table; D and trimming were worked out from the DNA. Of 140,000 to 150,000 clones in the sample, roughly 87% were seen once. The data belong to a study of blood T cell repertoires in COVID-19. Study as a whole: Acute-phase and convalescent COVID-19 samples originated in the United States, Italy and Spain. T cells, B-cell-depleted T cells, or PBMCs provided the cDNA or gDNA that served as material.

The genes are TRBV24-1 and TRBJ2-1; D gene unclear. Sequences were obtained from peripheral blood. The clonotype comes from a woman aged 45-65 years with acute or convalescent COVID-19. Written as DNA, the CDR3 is TGTGCCACCGGCGACAACTCCTACAATGAGCAGTTCTTC. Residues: CATGDNSYNEQFF.